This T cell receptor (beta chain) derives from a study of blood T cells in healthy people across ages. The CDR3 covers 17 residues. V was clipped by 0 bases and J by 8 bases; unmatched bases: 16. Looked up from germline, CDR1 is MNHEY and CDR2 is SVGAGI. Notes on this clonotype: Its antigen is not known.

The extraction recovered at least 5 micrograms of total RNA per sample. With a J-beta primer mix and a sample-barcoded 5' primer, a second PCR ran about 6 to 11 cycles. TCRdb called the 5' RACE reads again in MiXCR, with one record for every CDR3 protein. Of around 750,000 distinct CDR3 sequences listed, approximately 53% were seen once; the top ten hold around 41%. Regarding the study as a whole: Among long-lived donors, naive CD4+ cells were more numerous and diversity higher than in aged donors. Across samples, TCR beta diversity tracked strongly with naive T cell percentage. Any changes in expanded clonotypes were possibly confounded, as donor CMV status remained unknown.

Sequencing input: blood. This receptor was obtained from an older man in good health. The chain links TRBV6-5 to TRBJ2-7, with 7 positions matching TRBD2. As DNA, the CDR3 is TGTGCCAGCAGTTACTCCCCTCCGGGAGTGGGGGGGAAGAAGCAGTACTTC. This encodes CASSYSPPGVGGKKQYF.